The clone carrying this T cell receptor (beta chain) appeared a few times. This CDR3 is built from 14 residues. The V gene's germline CDR1 is LNHDA and CDR2 SQIVND (reference sequence). The germline V and J ends were trimmed by 3 bases and 5 bases, with 11 bases remaining between them. TCRdb fed the 5' RACE reads into MiXCR, producing one record per CDR3 protein. Among hundreds of thousands of distinct CDR3 sequences, around 8.3% were seen once, and the ten largest hold 0.8% to 1%. This entry is derived from a study of identical twins. These data are also associated with another study on yellow fever vaccine responses in identical twins.

The specimen sequenced was PBMCs. The receptor comes from a woman under 30 in good health. This sequence joins TRBV19 and TRBJ2-1; no reliable D call. This CDR3 is CASSIGSKHNEQFF. The DNA for the CDR3 is TGTGCCAGTAGTATCGGGTCCAAACACAATGAGCAGTTCTTC. The whole variable domain, remainder taken from reference TRBV19 and TRBJ2-1, is DGGITQSPKYLFRKEGQNVTLSCEQNLNHDAMYWYRQDPGQGLRLIYYSQIVNDFQKGDIAEGYSVSREKKESFPLTVTSAQKNPTAFYLCASSIGSKHNEQFFGPGTRLTVL.